The T cell receptor beta chain described here comes from a study of cytomegalovirus exposure and HLA in healthy donors. Broader study findings: Most TCR sequences were seen very rarely across donors, but some public TCRs occurred in many. As a later analysis showed, several of the most significant clusters appeared to be linked to common viral pathogens.

Germline trimming cut 2 bases from V and 1 base from J; bases unmatched to any gene: 6. The CDR3 contains 16 residues. The germline gives CDR1 SGHDT, CDR2 YYEEEE. The donors were healthy bone marrow donors. As to this clone: Its antigen remains unidentified.

PCR involved 60 Vbeta and 13 Jbeta primers. The data were produced by immunoSEQ multiplex PCR, yet TCRdb's version contains in-frame clones alone and is incomplete. The repertoire includes about 190,000 clones, under 85% of them detected once, and 10% to 13% sits in the top ten. Sequenced sample: PBMCs. The sequence came from a woman between 45 and 65 years old in good health and CMV-seropositive. The V call is TRBV5-6, the J call TRBJ2-3; 8 bases line up with TRBD1. The CDR3 bases are TGTGCCAGCAGCTTCGGGACAGGTTGGGGCACAGATACGCAGTATTTT. Protein sequence: CASSFGTGWGTDTQYF.